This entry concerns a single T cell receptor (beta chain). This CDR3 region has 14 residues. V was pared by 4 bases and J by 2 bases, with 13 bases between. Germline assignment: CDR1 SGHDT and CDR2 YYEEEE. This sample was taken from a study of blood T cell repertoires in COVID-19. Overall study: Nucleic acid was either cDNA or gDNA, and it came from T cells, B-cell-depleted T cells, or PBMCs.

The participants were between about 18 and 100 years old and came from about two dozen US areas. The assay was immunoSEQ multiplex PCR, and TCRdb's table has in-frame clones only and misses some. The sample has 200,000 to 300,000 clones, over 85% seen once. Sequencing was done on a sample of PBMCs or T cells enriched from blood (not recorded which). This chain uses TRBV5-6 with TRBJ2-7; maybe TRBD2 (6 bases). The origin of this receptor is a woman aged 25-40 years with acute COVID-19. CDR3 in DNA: TGTGCCAGCAGCACTGGAGGGGACCCCTACGAGCAGTACTTC. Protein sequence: CASSTGGDPYEQYF.